The clone carrying this T cell receptor beta chain was seen only a few times. Its antigen is unknown. Graves' hyperthyroidism was deemed stable absent ophthalmopathy progression within 18 months. An approximately 10 ml volume of fresh peripheral blood provided the PBMCs. This sample is part of a study of T cells in Graves' hyperthyroidism and ophthalmopathy. Study-wide background: Peripheral blood draws took place at initial diagnosis, ahead of any treatment.

The CDR3 sequence is 11 residues long. Germline assignment: CDR1 MNHEY and CDR2 SVGEGT. V lost 8 bases and J lost 3, with 8 bases in between. Researchers took RNA transcripts and amplified the TCR beta CDR3 regions from them. Initially, a first-round RT-PCR of the TCR CDR3 employed the HTBI primer set. TCRdb re-analysed the multiplex PCR reads in MiXCR, keeping a single row per CDR3 protein. The sample lists around 620,000 distinct CDR3 sequences, around 15% occurring once. Regarding the study as a whole: Most thyroid clonotypes expanded above 0.001 were also detected in blood.

V usage is TRBV6-2 or TRBV6-3 and J usage is TRBJ2-7; D remains unclear. The sequencing input was blood. This TCR came from a woman in her thirties with Graves' hyperthyroidism. In DNA, the CDR3 is TGTGCCAGCGGTTCGGGCTACGAGCAGTACTTC. It specifies CASGSGYEQYF.